The present entry profiles one T cell receptor (beta chain) with its context. These data originate in a study of blood T cell repertoires in COVID-19. CDR3 length: 20 residues. Germline trimming cut 2 bases from V and 3 bases from J; bases unmatched to any gene: 12. Per germline, CDR1 KGHDR and CDR2 SFDVKD. Here immunoSEQ multiplex PCR was the method, and the copy in TCRdb shows in-frame clones only, minus some. Here the sample spans over 250,000 clones, 65% to 90% being singletons. Sequencing input: peripheral blood. The source is a human donor in a cohort sampled during active COVID-19. The V and J genes are TRBV24-1 and TRBJ2-1; 13 bases align to TRBD2. This CDR3 is CATSDSQTSGRWADYNEQFF. CDR3 DNA: TGTGCCACCAGTGATTCCCAGACTAGCGGGAGGTGGGCTGACTACAATGAGCAGTTCTTC.